The 10 T cell receptor beta chains below were found in one sample sequenced in a study of shared clonotypes between healthy human individuals. The data were produced by immunoSEQ multiplex PCR, yet TCRdb's version contains in-frame clones alone and is incomplete. The sample has 950,000 to 1,100,000 clones; about three quarters are singletons. Sequencing was done on a sample of memory CD4+ T cells sorted from blood. Subset given: CD45RA-negative fraction. The receptors derive from a young man in good health.

This chain uses TRBV5-4 with TRBJ1-2, with unresolved D. The V and J ends lost 4 bases and 0 bases respectively, with 10 bases between them. The germline V gene encodes CDR1 SGHNT and CDR2 YYREEE (reference sequence). The CDR3 is 14 amino acids. The CDR3, as DNA: TGTGCCAGCAGCCCCGCGGGAGCTAACTATGGCTACACCTTC. This translates into CASSPAGANYGYTF.

The chain links TRBV19 to TRBJ1-6, with 7 bases fitting TRBD1. The germline gives CDR1 LNHDA, CDR2 SQIVND (reference sequence). V lost 7 bases to trimming and J lost 10 bases; unmatched junction nucleotides: 13. CDR3 length equals 15 residues. In DNA form, the CDR3 reads TGTGCCAGTACCTACACCGACAGGGATACATCACCCCTCCACTTT. Translating gives CASTYTDRDTSPLHF.

V is TRBV5-4 and J is TRBJ1-1, with D perhaps TRBD1 (6 bases). CDR3 length equals 15 residues. Germline V gives CDR1 SGHNT, CDR2 YYREEE (reference sequence). V lost 4 bases and J 0 bases, leaving 13 bases between the germline ends. DNA of the CDR3: TGTGCCAGCAGCCAAGGCCAGGGGATGAACACTGAAGCTTTCTTT. Its translation: CASSQGQGMNTEAFF.

The sample holds many counts of this clone. Different DNA sequences within this sample yield the same CDR3. The chain recombines TRBV5-1 with TRBJ1-4, with D possibly matching TRBD1 (6 bases). V dropped 4 bases and J dropped 5 bases, with 12 bases sitting between them. The CDR3 length is 14 residues. The germline gives CDR1 SGHRS, CDR2 YFSETQ. Written as DNA, the CDR3 is TGCGCCAGCAGCCCGACAGGTTCCAATGAAAAACTGTTTTTT. Translation: CASSPTGSNEKLFF.

The chain recombines TRBV6-5 with TRBJ1-1; D gene ambiguous. This CDR3 has 15 residues. Trimming pared 0 bases from V and 4 bases from J, leaving 12 bases between. Germline V gene data show CDR1 as MNHEY and CDR2 as SVGAGI. As DNA, the CDR3 is TGTGCCAGCAGTTACTCGGATCTTCTGGGCACTGAAGCTTTCTTT. Residues: CASSYSDLLGTEAFF.

This clone has a handful of counts. V and J are TRBV4-1 and TRBJ1-5; D possibly corresponds to TRBD1 (5 bases). Germline CDR1 reads MGHRA; CDR2 reads YSYEKL. Trimming left V 0 bases short and J 5 bases short, with 11 bases between. The CDR3 runs 15 residues. Here the CDR3 DNA reads TGCGCCAGCAGCCAAGAATGGGGCGGGGATCAGCCCCAGCATTTT. Its protein is CASSQEWGGDQPQHF.

This sequence joins TRBV6-1 and TRBJ2-2, with D hard to call. CDR1 MNHNS and CDR2 SASEGT come from the germline V gene. V gave up 5 bases and J gave up 0 bases, with 4 bases separating them. The CDR3 totals 13 residues. The CDR3 is CASSSTNTGELFF. CDR3 nucleotide sequence: TGTGCCAGCAGTTCGACGAACACCGGGGAGCTGTTTTTT.

This clone appeared a few times. The chain employs TRBV5-1 and TRBJ2-6, with 13 bases identical to TRBD2. The junction had 4 bases not matched to a gene; V was cut back by 0 bases and J by 4 bases. The CDR3 totals 18 residues. CDR1 is SGHRS, CDR2 YFSETQ, per germline. The DNA of the CDR3 is TGCGCCAGCAGCTTGGCCGGGACTAGCGGGACAGGGGCCAACGTCCTGACTTTC. This codes for CASSLAGTSGTGANVLTF.

The J gene is TRBJ2-7, the V gene TRBV2; a weak D match, TRBD2 (6 bases). V lost 4 bases to trimming and J lost 3 bases, with 13 bases between them. Per germline, CDR1 SNHLY and CDR2 FYNNEI. CDR3 length: 14 amino acids. CDR3 residues: CASSVRDSIYEQYF. The CDR3 DNA reads TGTGCCAGCAGTGTAAGGGACTCGATCTACGAGCAGTACTTC.

V usage is TRBV7-2 and J usage is TRBJ1-5; D gene uncertain. V lost 2 bases to trimming and J lost 3 bases, with 20 bases between them. The CDR3 has 18 residues. Germline V lookup: CDR1 SGHTA, CDR2 FQGNSA. Written as DNA, the CDR3 is TGTGCCAGCAGCTTAAAGGCTGGGCTTGAAGGTTCCAATCAGCCCCAGCATTTT. This gives the protein CASSLKAGLEGSNQPQHF.